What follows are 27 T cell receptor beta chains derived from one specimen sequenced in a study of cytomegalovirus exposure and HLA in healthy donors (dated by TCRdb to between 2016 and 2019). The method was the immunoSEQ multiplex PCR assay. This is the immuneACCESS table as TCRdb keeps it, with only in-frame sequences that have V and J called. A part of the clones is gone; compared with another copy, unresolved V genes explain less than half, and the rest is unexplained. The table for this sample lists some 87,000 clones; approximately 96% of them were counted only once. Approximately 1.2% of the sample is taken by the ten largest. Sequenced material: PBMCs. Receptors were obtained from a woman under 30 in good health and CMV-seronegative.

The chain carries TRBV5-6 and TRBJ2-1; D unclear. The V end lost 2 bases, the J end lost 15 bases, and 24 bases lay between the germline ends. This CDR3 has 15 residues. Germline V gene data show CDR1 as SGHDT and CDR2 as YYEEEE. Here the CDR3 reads CASSFPQTIEAPPFF. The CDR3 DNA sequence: TGTGCCAGCAGCTTTCCACAAACTATAGAGGCCCCCCCGTTCTTC.

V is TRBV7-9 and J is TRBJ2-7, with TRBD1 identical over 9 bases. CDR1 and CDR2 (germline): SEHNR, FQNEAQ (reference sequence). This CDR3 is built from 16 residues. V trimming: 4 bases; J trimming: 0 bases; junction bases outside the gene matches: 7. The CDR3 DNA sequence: TGTGCCAGCAGCTCCGGGGGGACAGGGTTCTCCTACGAGCAGTACTTC. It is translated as CASSSGGTGFSYEQYF.

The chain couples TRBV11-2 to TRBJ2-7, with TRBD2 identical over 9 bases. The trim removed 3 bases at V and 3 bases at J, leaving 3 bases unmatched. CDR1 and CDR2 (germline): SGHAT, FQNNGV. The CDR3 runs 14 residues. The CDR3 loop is CASSFSGGDYEQYF. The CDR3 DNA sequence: TGTGCCAGCAGCTTTAGCGGGGGAGACTACGAGCAGTACTTC.

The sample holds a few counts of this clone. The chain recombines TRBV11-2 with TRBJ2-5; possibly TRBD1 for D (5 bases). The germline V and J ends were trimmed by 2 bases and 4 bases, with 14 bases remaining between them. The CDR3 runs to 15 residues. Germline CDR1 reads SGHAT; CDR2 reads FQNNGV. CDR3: CASSLQGQLGETQYF. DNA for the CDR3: TGTGCCAGCAGCTTACAGGGTCAACTGGGAGAGACCCAGTACTTC.

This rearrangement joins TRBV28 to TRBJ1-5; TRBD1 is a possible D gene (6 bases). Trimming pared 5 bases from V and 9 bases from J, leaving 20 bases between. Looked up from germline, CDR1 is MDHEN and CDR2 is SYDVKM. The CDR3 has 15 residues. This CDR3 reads CASSLPGGPDRPQHF. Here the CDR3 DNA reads TGTGCCAGCAGTCTCCCGGGGGGGCCAGATCGGCCCCAGCATTTT.

CDR3 nucleotides: TGTGCCAGTATACCACACGGGGGGCAATACACTGAAGCTTTCTTT. Its translation is CASIPHGGQYTEAFF. The V gene is TRBV19, the J gene TRBJ1-1, with D perhaps matching TRBD1 (6 bases). Germline values: CDR1 LNHDA, CDR2 SQIVND (reference sequence). This CDR3 is 15 amino acids long. The V end was cut by 7 bases, the J end by 3 bases, with 18 bases between.

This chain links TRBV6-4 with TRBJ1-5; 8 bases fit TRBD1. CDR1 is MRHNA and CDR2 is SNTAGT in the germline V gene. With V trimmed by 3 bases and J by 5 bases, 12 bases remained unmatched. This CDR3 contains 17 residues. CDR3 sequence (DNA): TGTGCCAGCAGTGATCCCCAGGGGGCGAAGAGTTATCAGCCCCAGCATTTT. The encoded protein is CASSDPQGAKSYQPQHF.

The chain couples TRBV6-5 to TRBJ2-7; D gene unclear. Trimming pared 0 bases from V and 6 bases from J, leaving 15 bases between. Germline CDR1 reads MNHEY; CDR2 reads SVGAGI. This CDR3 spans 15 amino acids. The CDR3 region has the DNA TGTGCCAGCAGTTACTCCCTTAGATGGGCCGCCGAGCAGTACTTC. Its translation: CASSYSLRWAAEQYF.

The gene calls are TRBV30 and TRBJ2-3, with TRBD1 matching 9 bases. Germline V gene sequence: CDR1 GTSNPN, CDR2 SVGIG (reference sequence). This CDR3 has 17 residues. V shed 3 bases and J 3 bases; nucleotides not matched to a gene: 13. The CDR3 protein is CAWSEAGTGLRTDTQYF. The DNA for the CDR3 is TGTGCCTGGAGCGAAGCCGGGACAGGGCTTCGGACAGATACGCAGTATTTT.

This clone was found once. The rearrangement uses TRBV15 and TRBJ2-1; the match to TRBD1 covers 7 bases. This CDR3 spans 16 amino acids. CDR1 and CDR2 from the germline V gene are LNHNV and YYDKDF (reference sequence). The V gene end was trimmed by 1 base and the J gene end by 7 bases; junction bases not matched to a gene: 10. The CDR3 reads CATSRASPNRGNEQFF. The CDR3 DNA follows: TGTGCCACCAGCAGAGCCTCACCTAACAGGGGAAATGAGCAGTTCTTC. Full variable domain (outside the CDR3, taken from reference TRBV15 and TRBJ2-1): DAMVIQNPRYQVTQFGKPVTLSCSQTLNHNVMYWYQQKSSQAPKLLFHYYDKDFNNEADTPDNFQSRRPNTSFCFLDIRSPGLGDTAMYLCATSRASPNRGNEQFFGPGTRLTVL.

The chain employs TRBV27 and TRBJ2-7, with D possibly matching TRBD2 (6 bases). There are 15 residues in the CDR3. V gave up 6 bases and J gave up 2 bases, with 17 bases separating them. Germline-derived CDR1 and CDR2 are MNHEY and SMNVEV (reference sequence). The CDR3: CASSSGAGLPYEQYF. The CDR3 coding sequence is TGTGCCAGCAGCTCCGGAGCGGGCCTACCCTACGAGCAGTACTTC.

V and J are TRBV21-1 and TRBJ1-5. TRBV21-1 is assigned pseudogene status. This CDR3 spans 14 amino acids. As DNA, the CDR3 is TGTGCCAGCAGCAAAGACCATCCGGTACAGCCCCAGCATTTT. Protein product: CASSKDHPVQPQHF.

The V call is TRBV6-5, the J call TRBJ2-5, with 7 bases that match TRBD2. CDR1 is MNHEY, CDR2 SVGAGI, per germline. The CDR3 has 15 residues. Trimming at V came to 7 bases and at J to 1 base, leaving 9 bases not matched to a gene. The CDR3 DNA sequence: TGTGCCAGCAAATCAAGGGGAGGGTTCCAAGAGACCCAGTACTTC. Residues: CASKSRGGFQETQYF.

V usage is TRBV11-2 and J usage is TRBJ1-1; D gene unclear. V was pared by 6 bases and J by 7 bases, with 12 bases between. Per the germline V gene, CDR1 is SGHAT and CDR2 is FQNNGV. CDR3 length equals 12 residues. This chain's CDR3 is CASSSLYSEAFF. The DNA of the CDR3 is TGTGCCAGCAGTTCTTTATATAGTGAAGCTTTCTTT.

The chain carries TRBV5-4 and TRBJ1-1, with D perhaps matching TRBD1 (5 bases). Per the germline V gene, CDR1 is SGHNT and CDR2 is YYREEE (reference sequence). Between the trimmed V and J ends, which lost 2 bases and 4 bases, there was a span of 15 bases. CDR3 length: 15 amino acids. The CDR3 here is CASSLPREVVTEAFF. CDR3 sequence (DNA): TGTGCCAGCAGCTTACCCAGGGAAGTCGTCACTGAAGCTTTCTTT. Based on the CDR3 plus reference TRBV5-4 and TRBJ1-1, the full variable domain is ETGVTQSPTHLIKTRGQQVTLRCSSQSGHNTVSWYQQALGQGPQFIFQYYREEENGRGNFPPRFSGLQFPNYSSELNVNALELDDSALYLCASSLPREVVTEAFFGQGTRLTVV.

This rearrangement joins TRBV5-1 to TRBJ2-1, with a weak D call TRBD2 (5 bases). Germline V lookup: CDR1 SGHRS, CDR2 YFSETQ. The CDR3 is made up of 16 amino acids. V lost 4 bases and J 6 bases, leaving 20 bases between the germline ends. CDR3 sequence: CASSPPPSSVSNEQFF. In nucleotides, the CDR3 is TGCGCCAGCAGCCCCCCCCCTAGCTCTGTCTCCAATGAGCAGTTCTTC.

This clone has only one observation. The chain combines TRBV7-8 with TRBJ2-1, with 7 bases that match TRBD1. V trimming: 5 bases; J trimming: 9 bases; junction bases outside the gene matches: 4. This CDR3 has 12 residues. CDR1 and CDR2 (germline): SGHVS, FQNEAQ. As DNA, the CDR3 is TGTGCCAGCAGCCTCCGGGACAGTGAGCAGTTCTTC. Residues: CASSLRDSEQFF.

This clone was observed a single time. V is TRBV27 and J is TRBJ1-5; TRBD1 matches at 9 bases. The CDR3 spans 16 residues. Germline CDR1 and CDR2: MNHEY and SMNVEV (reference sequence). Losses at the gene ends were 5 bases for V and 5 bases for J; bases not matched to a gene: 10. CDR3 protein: CASSSYRGRTDQPQHF. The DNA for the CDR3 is TGTGCCAGCAGTAGCTACAGGGGGCGTACCGATCAGCCCCAGCATTTT.

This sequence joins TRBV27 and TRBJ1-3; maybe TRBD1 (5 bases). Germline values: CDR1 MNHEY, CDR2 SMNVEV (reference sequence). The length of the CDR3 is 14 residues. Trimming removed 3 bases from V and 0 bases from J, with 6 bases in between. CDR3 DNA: TGTGCCAGCAGTTTGACAGACTCTGGAAACACCATATATTTT. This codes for CASSLTDSGNTIYF.

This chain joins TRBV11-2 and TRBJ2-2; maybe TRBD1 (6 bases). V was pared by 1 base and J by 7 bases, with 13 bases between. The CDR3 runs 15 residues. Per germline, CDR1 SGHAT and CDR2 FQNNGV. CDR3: CASSLAGHAGGELFF. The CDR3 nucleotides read TGTGCCAGCAGCTTAGCGGGACACGCCGGCGGGGAGCTGTTTTTT.

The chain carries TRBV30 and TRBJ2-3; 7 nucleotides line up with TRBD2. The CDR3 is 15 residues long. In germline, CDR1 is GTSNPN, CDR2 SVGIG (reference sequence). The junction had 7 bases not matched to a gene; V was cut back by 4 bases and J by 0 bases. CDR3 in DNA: TGTGCCTGGACTTCGGGAGGTGCTAGCACAGATACGCAGTATTTT. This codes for CAWTSGGASTDTQYF.

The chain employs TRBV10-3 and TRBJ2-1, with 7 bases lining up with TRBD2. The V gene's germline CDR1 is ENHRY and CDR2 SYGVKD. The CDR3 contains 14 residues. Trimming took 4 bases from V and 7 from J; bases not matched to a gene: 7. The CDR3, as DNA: TGTGCCATCAGTGCAGGACTAGAGGCGAATGAGCAGTTCTTC. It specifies CAISAGLEANEQFF.

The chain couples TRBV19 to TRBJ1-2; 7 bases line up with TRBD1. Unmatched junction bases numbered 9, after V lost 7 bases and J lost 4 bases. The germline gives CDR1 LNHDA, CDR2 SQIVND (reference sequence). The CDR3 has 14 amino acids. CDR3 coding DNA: TGTGCCAGTACCCCGGACAGGAGTGTCTATGGCTACACCTTC. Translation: CASTPDRSVYGYTF.

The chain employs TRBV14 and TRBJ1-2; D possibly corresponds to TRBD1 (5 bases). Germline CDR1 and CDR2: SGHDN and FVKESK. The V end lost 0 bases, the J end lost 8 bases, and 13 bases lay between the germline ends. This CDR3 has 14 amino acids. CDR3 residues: CASSQERGVGGYTF. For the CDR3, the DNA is TGTGCCAGCAGCCAAGAGCGGGGGGTAGGCGGCTACACCTTC.

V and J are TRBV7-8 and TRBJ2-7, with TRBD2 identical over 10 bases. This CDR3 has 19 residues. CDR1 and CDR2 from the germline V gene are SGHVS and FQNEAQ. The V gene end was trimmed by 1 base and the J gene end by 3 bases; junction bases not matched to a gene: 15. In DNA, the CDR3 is TGTGCCAGCAGCTTAGTTGCGGTGAGCGGGAGGGTAGATGTCTACGAGCAGTACTTC. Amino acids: CASSLVAVSGRVDVYEQYF.

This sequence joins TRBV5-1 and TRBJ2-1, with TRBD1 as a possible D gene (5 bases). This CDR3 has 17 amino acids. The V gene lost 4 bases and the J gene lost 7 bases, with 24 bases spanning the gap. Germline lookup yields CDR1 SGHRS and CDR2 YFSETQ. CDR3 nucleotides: TGCGCCAGCAGCGGGGCTGCCGACTCACTGGCTCAGAATGAGCAGTTCTTC. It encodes CASSGAADSLAQNEQFF.

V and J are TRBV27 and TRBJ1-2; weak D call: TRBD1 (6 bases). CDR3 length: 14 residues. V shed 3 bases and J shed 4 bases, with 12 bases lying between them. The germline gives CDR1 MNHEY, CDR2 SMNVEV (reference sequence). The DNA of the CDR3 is TGTGCCAGCAGTTTGGGGGGGCAGAGCTATGGCTACACCTTC. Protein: CASSLGGQSYGYTF.